The next 28 T cell receptor beta chains were all read from a single sample in a study of CXCR3-negative and CXCR3-positive naive CD8 T cells. TRB cDNA was prepared as libraries by UMI-labeled 5' RACE. Using the 5' RACE reads, TCRdb records one entry per CDR3 protein without DNA. The specimen's table records 4,500 to 7,000 distinct CDR3 sequences. The sample comprised naive CXCR3- CD8+ T cells from blood. Noted subset: CD45RO-CCR7+CD27+CD95- naive CD8+ T cells lacking CXCR3 (TNR3-). Receptor source: a human donor in good health. Some clones in this sample may be carry-over from other donors' samples.

Its frequency marks this clonotype as medium-sized. J is TRBJ2-2 and V is TRBV4-1; lacking DNA, the TRBD1 call made by TCRdb goes unchecked. The CDR3 spans 15 residues. Germline V gene sequence: CDR1 MGHRA, CDR2 YSYEKL. The CDR3 sequence is CASRRVTGGNGELFF.

This clonotype registers medium-sized (0.01 to 0.1%) by frequency. J is TRBJ2-7 and V is TRBV15; checking the TCRdb D call of TRBD2 is not possible without DNA. Germline V gene sequence: CDR1 LNHNV, CDR2 YYDKDF (reference sequence). The CDR3 contains 15 residues. The CDR3 loop is CATSGTGLAGDEQYF.

The chain recombines TRBV7-9 with TRBJ2-3; no DNA is available, so the TRBD1 call from TCRdb remains unchecked. The CDR3 runs 16 residues. Per germline, CDR1 SEHNR and CDR2 FQNEAQ (reference sequence). CDR3: CASSTAGQGFTDTQYF.

Considering frequency, this clonotype is medium-sized (0.01 to 0.1%). The J gene is TRBJ2-5, the V gene TRBV15; absent DNA, TCRdb's TRBD1 call cannot be checked. The CDR3 loop spans 18 amino acids. The germline V gene encodes CDR1 LNHNV and CDR2 YYDKDF (reference sequence). The CDR3 spells CATSGTGTVTSLGETQYF.

Considering frequency, this clonotype is medium-sized. The rearrangement uses TRBV7-2 and TRBJ2-3; TCRdb calls TRBD1, which cannot be checked without DNA. This CDR3 is built from 14 residues. Germline V gene sequence: CDR1 SGHTA, CDR2 FQGNSA. CDR3 residues: CASSWGGSTDTQYF.

Frequency places this clonotype as medium-sized. The gene calls are TRBV29-1 and TRBJ2-1; no DNA is available, so the TRBD2 call from TCRdb remains unchecked. The CDR3 covers 14 residues. CDR1 and CDR2 from the germline V gene are SQVTM and ANQGSEA. CDR3 region: CSVEGLADYNEQFF.

This clonotype is identified as medium-sized from frequency. V usage is TRBV5-6 and J usage is TRBJ1-5. The CDR3 sequence is 12 residues long. Per germline, CDR1 SGHDT and CDR2 YYEEEE. This CDR3 is CASSFSNQPQHF.

The V call is TRBV7-7, the J call TRBJ1-1; checking the TCRdb D call of TRBD1 is not possible without DNA. The CDR3 sequence is 21 residues long. Germline V gene data show CDR1 as SSHAT and CDR2 as FNYEAQ (reference sequence). The CDR3 here is CASSLPTGPMARMGGNTEAFF.

This clonotype is medium-sized (0.01 to 0.1%) by frequency. The genes are TRBV19 and TRBJ2-7; TCRdb returns TRBD1, unconfirmable since there is no DNA. The CDR3 length is 14 residues. CDR1 LNHDA and CDR2 SQIVND come from the germline V gene (reference sequence). This CDR3 reads CASSPAARVYEQYF.

This sequence joins TRBV2 and TRBJ2-1. Germline CDR1 and CDR2: SNHLY and FYNNEI. The CDR3 is made up of 13 amino acids. CDR3 loop: CASCFGTYNEQFF.

This clonotype is identified as medium-sized from frequency. The chain combines TRBV20-1 with TRBJ2-7. In germline, CDR1 is DFQATT, CDR2 SNEGSKA (reference sequence). The CDR3 has 14 amino acids. The CDR3 loop reads CSARSFSTRREQYF.

The J gene is TRBJ1-5, the V gene TRBV21-1. TRBV21-1 is classified as a pseudogene. The CDR3 has 12 amino acids. CDR3 region: CASSRTNQPQHF.

The chain has TRBV20-1 and TRBJ2-5; TCRdb selects TRBD1, and the lack of DNA leaves this call unchecked. Germline V lookup: CDR1 DFQATT, CDR2 SNEGSKA (reference sequence). This CDR3 is 15 amino acids long. The CDR3 is CSATTRLTLQETQYF.

This clonotype shows up as medium-sized by frequency. The V and J genes are TRBV21-1 and TRBJ2-3; the TCRdb D gene call, TRBD2, has no DNA to confirm it. TRBV21-1 is tagged as a pseudogene. CDR3 length equals 19 residues. CDR3 amino acids: CASSNLVSSGRPVTDTQYF.

The rearrangement links TRBV29-1 to TRBJ2-3; TCRdb's D call, TRBD1, is unchecked because there is no DNA. Germline V CDR1 and CDR2: SQVTM, ANQGSEA. The CDR3 consists of 12 residues. The CDR3 region is CSVEQGRDTQYF.

The chain recombines TRBV6-6 with TRBJ2-3. The V gene's germline CDR1 is MNHNY and CDR2 SVGAGI (reference sequence). This CDR3 has 13 amino acids. CDR3 sequence: CASSWGNSDTQYF.

The chain couples TRBV27 to TRBJ1-1; TCRdb indicates TRBD1, and absent DNA this call remains unverified. Germline V gene data show CDR1 as MNHEY and CDR2 as SMNVEV (reference sequence). There are 14 residues in the CDR3. The CDR3 protein is CASSFGASYTEAFF.

The V and J genes are TRBV11-2 and TRBJ2-5; TCRdb proposes TRBD1, but this gene call is untestable without DNA. Germline loops: CDR1 SGHAT, CDR2 FQNNGV. This CDR3 is 15 amino acids long. The CDR3 here is CASSQLQGLGETQYF.

By frequency, this clonotype registers medium-sized. The J gene is TRBJ2-7, the V gene TRBV7-9. Per germline, CDR1 SEHNR and CDR2 FQNEAQ (reference sequence). The CDR3 is 14 amino acids. The CDR3 loop reads CASSLPGTTYEQYF.

This clonotype is labeled medium-sized based on frequency. The chain has TRBV11-1 and TRBJ2-5; TCRdb's D gene call, TRBD1, goes unchecked for lack of DNA. The CDR3 spans 16 residues. The germline CDR1 and CDR2 sequences are SGHAT and FQDESV (reference sequence). The CDR3 loop reads CASSFLQGAKGETQYF.

This chain links TRBV12-3 or TRBV12-4 with TRBJ2-1; checking the TCRdb D call of TRBD2 is not possible without DNA. The CDR3 is 14 residues long. This CDR3 is CASSFLAVYNEQFF.

The genes are TRBV27 and TRBJ1-5; with no DNA, the TCRdb D assignment of TRBD1 cannot be verified. CDR1 is MNHEY, CDR2 SMNVEV, per germline (reference sequence). CDR3 length: 15 amino acids. The CDR3 loop reads CASSPDGTVNQPQHF.

The chain uses TRBV2 and TRBJ2-7; TCRdb lists TRBD2, though no DNA is available to test this call. This CDR3 comprises 17 residues. Germline CDR1 reads SNHLY; CDR2 reads FYNNEI. The CDR3: CASIQSPTSGTSYEQYF.

Considering frequency, this clonotype is medium-sized. The chain recombines TRBV7-8 with TRBJ2-7; the TRBD1 assignment by TCRdb is unverifiable without DNA. The CDR3 covers 18 residues. Germline CDR1 is SGHVS and CDR2 is FQNEAQ. CDR3 protein: CASSLVLYAGALLDEQYF. The variable domain in full, with the rest retrieved from reference TRBV7-8 and TRBJ2-7, is GAGVSQSPRYKVAKRGQDVALRCDPISGHVSLFWYQQALGQGPEFLTYFQNEAQLDKSGLPSDRFFAERPEGSVSTLKIQRTQQEDSAVYLCASSLVLYAGALLDEQYFGPGTRLTVT.

Frequency places this clonotype as medium-sized. The chain joins TRBV5-1 to TRBJ2-7. Per the germline V gene, CDR1 is SGHRS and CDR2 is YFSETQ. This CDR3 has 11 residues. CDR3 protein: CASSLGYEQYF.

The chain uses TRBV28 and TRBJ2-7; TCRdb's D call, TRBD2, is unchecked because there is no DNA. This CDR3 comprises 14 residues. The germline V gene encodes CDR1 MDHEN and CDR2 SYDVKM. The CDR3 protein is CASSLLAGNYEQYF.

This clonotype is labeled medium-sized based on frequency. The chain carries TRBV20-1 and TRBJ1-5; TCRdb's assignment of TRBD1 cannot be checked, as there is no DNA. This CDR3 region has 15 residues. Germline values: CDR1 DFQATT, CDR2 SNEGSKA (reference sequence). This CDR3 reads CSARGLGQDYQPQHF.

V and J are TRBV20-1 and TRBJ2-4; there is no DNA to check the TCRdb D call of TRBD1. The CDR3 covers 14 residues. CDR1 and CDR2 (germline): DFQATT, SNEGSKA (reference sequence). The CDR3: CSATSGTEKNIQYF.